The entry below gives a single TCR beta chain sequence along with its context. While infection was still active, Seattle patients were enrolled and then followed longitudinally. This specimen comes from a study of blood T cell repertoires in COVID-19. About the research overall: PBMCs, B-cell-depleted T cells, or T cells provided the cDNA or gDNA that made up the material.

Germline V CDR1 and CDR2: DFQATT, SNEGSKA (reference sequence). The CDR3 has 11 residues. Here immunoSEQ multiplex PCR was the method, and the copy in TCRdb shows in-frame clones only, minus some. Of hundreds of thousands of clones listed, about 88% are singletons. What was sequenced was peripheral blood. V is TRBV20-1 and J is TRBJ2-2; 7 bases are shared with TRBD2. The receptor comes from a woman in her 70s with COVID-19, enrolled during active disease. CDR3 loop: CSGGSAGELFF. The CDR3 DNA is TGCAGCGGCGGGAGCGCCGGGGAGCTGTTTTTT.